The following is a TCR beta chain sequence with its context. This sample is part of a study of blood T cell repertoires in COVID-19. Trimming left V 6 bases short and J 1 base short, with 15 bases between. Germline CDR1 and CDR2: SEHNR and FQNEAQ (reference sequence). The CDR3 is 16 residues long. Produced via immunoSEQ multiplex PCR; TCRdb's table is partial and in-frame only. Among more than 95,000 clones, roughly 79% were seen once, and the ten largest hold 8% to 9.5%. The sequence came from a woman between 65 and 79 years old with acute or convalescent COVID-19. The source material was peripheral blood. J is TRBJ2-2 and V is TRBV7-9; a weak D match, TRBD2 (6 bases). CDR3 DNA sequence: TGTGCCAGCAGTCATACCGGGACTCGGAACACCGGGGAGCTGTTTTTT. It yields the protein CASSHTGTRNTGELFF. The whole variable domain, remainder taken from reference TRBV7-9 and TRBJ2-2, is DTGVSQNPRHKITKRGQNVTFRCDPISEHNRLYWYRQTLGQGPEFLTYFQNEAQLEKSRLLSDRFSAERPKGSFSTLEIQRTEQGDSAMYLCASSHTGTRNTGELFFGEGSRLTVL.